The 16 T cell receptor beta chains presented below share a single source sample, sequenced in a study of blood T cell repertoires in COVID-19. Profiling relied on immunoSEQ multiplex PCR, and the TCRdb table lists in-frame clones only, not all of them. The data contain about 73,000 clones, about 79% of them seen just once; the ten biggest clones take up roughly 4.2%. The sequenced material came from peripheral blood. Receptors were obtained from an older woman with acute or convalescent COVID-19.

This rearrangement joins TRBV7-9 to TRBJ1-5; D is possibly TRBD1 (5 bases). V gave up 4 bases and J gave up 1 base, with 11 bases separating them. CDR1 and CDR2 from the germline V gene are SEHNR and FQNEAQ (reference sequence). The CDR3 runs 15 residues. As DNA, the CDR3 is TGTGCCAGCAGCTCCTCGACAGAGAGCAATCAGCCCCAGCATTTT. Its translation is CASSSSTESNQPQHF.

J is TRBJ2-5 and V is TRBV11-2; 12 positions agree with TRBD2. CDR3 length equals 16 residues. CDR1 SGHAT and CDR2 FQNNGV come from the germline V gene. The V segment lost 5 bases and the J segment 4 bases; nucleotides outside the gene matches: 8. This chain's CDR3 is CASSLRLAGELETQYF. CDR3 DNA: TGTGCCAGCAGCCTACGACTAGCGGGGGAACTAGAGACCCAGTACTTC.

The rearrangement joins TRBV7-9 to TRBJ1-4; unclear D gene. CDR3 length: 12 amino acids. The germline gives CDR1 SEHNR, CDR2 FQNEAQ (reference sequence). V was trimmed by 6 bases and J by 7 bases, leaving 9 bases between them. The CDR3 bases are TGTGCCAGCAGTTCCCGGGGTGAAAAACTGTTTTTT. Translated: CASSSRGEKLFF.

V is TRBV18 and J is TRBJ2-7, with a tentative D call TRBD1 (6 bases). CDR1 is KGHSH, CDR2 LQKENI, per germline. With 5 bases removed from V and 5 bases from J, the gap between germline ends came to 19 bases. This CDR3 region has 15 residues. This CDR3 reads CASSDRNVVGDEQYF. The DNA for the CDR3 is TGTGCCAGCTCAGACAGGAACGTAGTTGGCGACGAGCAGTACTTC.

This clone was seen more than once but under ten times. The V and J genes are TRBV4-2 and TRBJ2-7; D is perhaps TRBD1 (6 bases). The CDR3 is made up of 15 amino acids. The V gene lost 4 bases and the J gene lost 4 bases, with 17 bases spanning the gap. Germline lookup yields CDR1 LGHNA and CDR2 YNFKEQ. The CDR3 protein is CASSRGDGGGYEQYF. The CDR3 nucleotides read TGTGCCAGCAGCCGGGGTGATGGGGGCGGATACGAGCAGTACTTC.

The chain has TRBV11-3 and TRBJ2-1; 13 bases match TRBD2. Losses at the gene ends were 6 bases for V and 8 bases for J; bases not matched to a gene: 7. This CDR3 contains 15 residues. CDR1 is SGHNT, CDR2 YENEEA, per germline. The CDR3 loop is CASSSTSGRGDEQFF. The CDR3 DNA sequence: TGTGCCAGCAGTTCTACTAGCGGGAGGGGTGATGAGCAGTTCTTC. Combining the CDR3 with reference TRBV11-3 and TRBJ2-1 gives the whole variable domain EAGVVQSPRYKIIEKKQPVAFWCNPISGHNTLYWYLQNLGQGPELLIRYENEEAVDDSQLPKDRFSAERLKGVDSTLKIQPAELGDSAVYLCASSSTSGRGDEQFFGPGTRLTVL.

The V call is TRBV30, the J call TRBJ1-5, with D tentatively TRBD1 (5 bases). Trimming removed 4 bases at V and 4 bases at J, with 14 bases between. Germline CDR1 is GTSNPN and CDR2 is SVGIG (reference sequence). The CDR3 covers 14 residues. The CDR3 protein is CAWNVGAVNQPQHF. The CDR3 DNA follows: TGTGCCTGGAACGTTGGGGCCGTAAATCAGCCCCAGCATTTT.

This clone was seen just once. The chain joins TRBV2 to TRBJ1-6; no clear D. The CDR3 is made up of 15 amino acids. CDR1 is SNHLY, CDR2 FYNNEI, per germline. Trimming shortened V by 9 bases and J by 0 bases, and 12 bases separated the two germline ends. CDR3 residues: CASSDLSSYNSPLHF. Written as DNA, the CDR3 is TGTGCCAGTTCCGATCTTAGCTCCTATAATTCACCCCTCCACTTT.

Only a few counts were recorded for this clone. The CDR3 bases are TGTGCCTGGACCGCCCGGGACATGAATGGTGAAAAACTGTTTTTT. The encoded protein is CAWTARDMNGEKLFF. V and J are TRBV30 and TRBJ1-4; D is possibly TRBD1 (6 bases). The V end lost 4 bases, the J end lost 7 bases, and 19 bases lay between the germline ends. The germline gives CDR1 GTSNPN, CDR2 SVGIG (reference sequence). The CDR3 has 15 amino acids.

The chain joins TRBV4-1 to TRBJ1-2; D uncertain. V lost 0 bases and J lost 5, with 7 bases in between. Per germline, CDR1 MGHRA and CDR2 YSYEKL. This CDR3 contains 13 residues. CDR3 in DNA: TGCGCCAGCAGCCAAGAATCAGGTTATGGCTACACCTTC. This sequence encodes CASSQESGYGYTF.

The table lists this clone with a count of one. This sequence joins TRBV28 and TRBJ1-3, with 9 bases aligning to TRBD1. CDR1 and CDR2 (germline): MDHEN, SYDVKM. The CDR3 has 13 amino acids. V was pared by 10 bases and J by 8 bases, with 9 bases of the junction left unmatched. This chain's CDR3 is CAIGTGQWDTIYF. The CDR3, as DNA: TGTGCCATCGGGACAGGGCAATGGGACACCATATATTTT.

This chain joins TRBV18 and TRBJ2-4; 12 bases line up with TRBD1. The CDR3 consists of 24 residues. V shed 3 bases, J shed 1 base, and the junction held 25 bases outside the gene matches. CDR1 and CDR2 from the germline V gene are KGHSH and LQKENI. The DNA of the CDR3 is TGTGCCAGCTCACCTATGCTATTACAGCCGGGACAGGGGGCGGCGGATTTGGCCAAAAACATTCAGTACTTC. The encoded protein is CASSPMLLQPGQGAADLAKNIQYF.

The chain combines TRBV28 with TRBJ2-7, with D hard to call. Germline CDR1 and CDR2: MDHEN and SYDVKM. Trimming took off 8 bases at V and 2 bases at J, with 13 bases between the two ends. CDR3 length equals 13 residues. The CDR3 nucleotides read TGTGCCAGCTGCGATCTTAATCCCTACGAGCAGTACTTC. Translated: CASCDLNPYEQYF. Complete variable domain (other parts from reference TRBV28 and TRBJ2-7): DVKVTQSSRYLVKRTGEKVFLECVQDMDHENMFWYRQDPGLGLRLIYFSYDVKMKEKGDIPEGYSVSREKKERFSLILESASTNQTSMYLCASCDLNPYEQYFGPGTRLTVT.

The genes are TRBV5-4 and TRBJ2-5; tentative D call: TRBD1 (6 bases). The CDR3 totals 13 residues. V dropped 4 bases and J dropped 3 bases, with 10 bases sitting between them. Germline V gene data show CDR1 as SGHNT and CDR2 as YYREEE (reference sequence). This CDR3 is CASSPTGKETQYF. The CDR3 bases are TGTGCCAGCAGCCCTACAGGGAAAGAGACCCAGTACTTC.

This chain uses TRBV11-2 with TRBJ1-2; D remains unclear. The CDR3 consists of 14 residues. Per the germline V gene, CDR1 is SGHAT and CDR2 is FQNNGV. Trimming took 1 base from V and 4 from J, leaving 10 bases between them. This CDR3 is CASSLVSGVYGYTF. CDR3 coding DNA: TGTGCCAGCAGCTTAGTATCCGGGGTCTATGGCTACACCTTC. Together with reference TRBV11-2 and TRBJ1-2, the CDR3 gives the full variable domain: EAGVAQSPRYKIIEKRQSVAFWCNPISGHATLYWYQQILGQGPKLLIQFQNNGVVDDSQLPKDRFSAERLKGVDSTLKIQPAKLEDSAVYLCASSLVSGVYGYTFGSGTRLTVV.

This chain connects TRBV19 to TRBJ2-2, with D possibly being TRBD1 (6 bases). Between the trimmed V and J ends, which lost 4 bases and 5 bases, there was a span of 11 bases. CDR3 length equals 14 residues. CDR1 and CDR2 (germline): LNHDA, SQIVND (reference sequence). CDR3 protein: CASSKTGGTGELFF. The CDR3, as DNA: TGTGCCAGTAGTAAGACAGGCGGGACCGGGGAGCTGTTTTTT. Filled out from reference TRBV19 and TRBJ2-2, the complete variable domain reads DGGITQSPKYLFRKEGQNVTLSCEQNLNHDAMYWYRQDPGQGLRLIYYSQIVNDFQKGDIAEGYSVSREKKESFPLTVTSAQKNPTAFYLCASSKTGGTGELFFGEGSRLTVL.